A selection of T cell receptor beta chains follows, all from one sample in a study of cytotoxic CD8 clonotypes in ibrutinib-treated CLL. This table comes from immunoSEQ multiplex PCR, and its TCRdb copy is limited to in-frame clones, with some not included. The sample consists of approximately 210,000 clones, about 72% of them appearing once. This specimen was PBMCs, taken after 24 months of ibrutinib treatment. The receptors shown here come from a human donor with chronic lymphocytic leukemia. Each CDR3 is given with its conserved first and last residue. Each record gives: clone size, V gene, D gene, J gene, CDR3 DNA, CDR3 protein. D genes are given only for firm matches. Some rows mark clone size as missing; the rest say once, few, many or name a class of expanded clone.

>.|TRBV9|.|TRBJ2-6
TGTGCCAGCAGTCGACAGCCCGGATCTGGGGCCAACGTCCTGACTTTC
CASSRQPGSGANVLTF
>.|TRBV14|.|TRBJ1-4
TGTGCCAGCAGCCAACTTGTTAATCGCGAAAAACTGTTTTTT
CASSQLVNREKLFF
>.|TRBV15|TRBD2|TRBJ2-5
TGTGCCACCAGCAGGGTTCTAGCGGGAGGGTCGGGAGAGACCCAGTACTTC
CATSRVLAGGSGETQYF
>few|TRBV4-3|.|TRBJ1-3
TGCGCCAGCAGCCAAGATGTCCAGGATCGCTCTGGAAACACCATATATTTT
CASSQDVQDRSGNTIYF
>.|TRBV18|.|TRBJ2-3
TGTGCCAGCTCACCGCGGACTAACACAGATACGCAGTATTTT
CASSPRTNTDTQYF
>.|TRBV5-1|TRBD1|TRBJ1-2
TGCGCCAGCAGCTTGGTGGGACAGCCCTATGGCTACACCTTC
CASSLVGQPYGYTF
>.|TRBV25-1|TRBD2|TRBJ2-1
TGTGCCAGCAGTGTCAACAGCGGGAGGGCTCGGGATGAGCAGTTCTTC
CASSVNSGRARDEQFF
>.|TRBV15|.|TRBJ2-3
TGTGCCACCAGCAAAGCACCCACGGGCACAGATACGCAGTATTTT
CATSKAPTGTDTQYF
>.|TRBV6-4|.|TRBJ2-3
TGTGCCAGCAGTGACGTTGGGTCCACCACGGATACGCAGTATTTT
CASSDVGSTTDTQYF
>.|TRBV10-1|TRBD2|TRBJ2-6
TGCGCCAGCAGTGAGTCATTAGCGGGTTACTCTGGGGCCAACGTCCTGACTTTC
CASSESLAGYSGANVLTF
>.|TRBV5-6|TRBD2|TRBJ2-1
TGTGCCAGCAGACCTTCCGGGACTAGCGTCTACAATGAGCAGTTCTTC
CASRPSGTSVYNEQFF
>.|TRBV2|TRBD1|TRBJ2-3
TGTGCCAGCAGGAGCCCCGACAGGGGGCCGACAGATACGCAGTATTTT
CASRSPDRGPTDTQYF
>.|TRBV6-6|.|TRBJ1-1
TGTGCCAGCAGTTACTCTGACGGAAAGAACACTGAAGCTTTCTTT
CASSYSDGKNTEAFF
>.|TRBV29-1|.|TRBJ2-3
TGCAGCGTTGAAGAAAAAGGTAGCCCAGATACGCAGTATTTT
CSVEEKGSPDTQYF
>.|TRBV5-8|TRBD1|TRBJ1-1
TGTGCCAATACGAGAACGGGACAGGGGAACACTGAAGCTTTCTTT
CANTRTGQGNTEAFF
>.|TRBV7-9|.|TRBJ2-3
TGTGCCAGCAGCTTAGGGGACTTTACTTTCGATACGCAGTATTTT
CASSLGDFTFDTQYF